This T cell receptor (beta chain) was retrieved from a study of radiotherapy plus CTLA-4 blockade in lung cancer. About the study: Patients showed objective responses in 15% to 20% of cases, and disease control was achieved by approximately 30%. Study-level results: It was early blood T cell clone dynamics, with interferon-beta, that reportedly best predicted response. Clones of tumor-derived TCRs expanded in blood after radiotherapy plus ipilimumab.

The data were produced by immunoSEQ multiplex PCR, yet TCRdb's version contains in-frame clones alone and is incomplete. Of about 60,000 clones listed, 77% are singletons. Focal radiation with ipilimumab CTLA-4 blockade was given to patients with chemo-refractory metastatic non-small-cell lung cancer. Worth noting for this clone: Its antigen is unknown.

Trimming cost V 1 base and J 7 bases, with 14 bases left between them. Germline V gene sequence: CDR1 SGHTA, CDR2 FQGNSA. The CDR3 is 14 residues long. The chain employs TRBV7-2 and TRBJ2-7; a possible D gene is TRBD2 (7 bases). Material: peripheral blood, obtained from a patient treated with radiotherapy plus ipilimumab. The sequence was collected from a human donor with non-small cell lung cancer who had a partial response to radiotherapy plus ipilimumab. The DNA of the CDR3 is TGTGCCAGCAGCTTAGACGGGGGGACAATGGAGCAGTACTTC. Translated: CASSLDGGTMEQYF.